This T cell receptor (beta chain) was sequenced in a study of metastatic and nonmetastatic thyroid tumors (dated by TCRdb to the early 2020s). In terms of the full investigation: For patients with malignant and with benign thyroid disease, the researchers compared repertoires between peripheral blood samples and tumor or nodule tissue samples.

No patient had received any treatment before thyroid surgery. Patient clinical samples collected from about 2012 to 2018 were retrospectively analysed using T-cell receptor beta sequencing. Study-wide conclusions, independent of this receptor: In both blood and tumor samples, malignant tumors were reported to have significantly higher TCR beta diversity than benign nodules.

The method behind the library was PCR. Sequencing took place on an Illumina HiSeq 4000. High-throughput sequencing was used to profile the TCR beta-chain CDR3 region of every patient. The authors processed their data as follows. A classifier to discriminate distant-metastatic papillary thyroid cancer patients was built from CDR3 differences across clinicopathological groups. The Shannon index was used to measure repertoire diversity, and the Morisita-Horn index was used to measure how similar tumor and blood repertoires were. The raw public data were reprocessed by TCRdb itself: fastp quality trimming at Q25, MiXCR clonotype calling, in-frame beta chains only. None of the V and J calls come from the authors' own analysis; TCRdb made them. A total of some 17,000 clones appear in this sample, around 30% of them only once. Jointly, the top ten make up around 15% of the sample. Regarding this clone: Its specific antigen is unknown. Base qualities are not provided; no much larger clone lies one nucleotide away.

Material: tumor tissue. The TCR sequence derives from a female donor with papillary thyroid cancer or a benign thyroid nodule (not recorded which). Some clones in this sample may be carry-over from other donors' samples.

The CDR3: CASSLAEGDGYTF. Here is the DNA: TGCGCCAGCAGCTTGGCCGAGGGGGATGGCTACACCTTC. In this chain, TRBV5-1 is recombined with TRBJ1-2; the D segment could be TRBD1, given 6 matching bases. Reading the germline V gene gives CDR1 SGHRS and CDR2 YFSETQ. V and J are truncated by 0 bases and 6 bases respectively, leaving an intervening sequence of 9 bases. The CDR3 goes from the cysteine to the phenylalanine over 13 residues. Of the read, only the CDR3 DNA is kept; its 39 bases are in frame from base 1. The variable domain in full, with residues beyond the CDR3 obtained from the reference TRBV5-1 and TRBJ1-2 genes, is KAGVTQTPRYLIKTRGQQVTLSCSPISGHRSVSWYQQTPGQGLQFLFEYFSETQRNKGNFPGRFSGRQFSNSRSEMNVSTLELGDSALYLCASSLAEGDGYTFGSGTRLTVV.